This T cell receptor beta chain emerged from a study of cytomegalovirus exposure and HLA in healthy donors. PCR used 60 Vbeta primers and 13 Jbeta primers. Clones were sequenced by immunoSEQ multiplex PCR, and TCRdb holds only the in-frame ones, with some missing. This repertoire shows some 190,000 clones, about 85% found once; its top ten account for more than 1.5%. Study-wide findings and caveats: Per a later analysis, 16,951 TCR beta sequences showed association with HLA alleles at 0.05 false discovery rate. DRB1 had the most TCR associations and HLA-C the fewest, a later analysis found, with rates varying by HLA locus. TCR beta chains numbering more than 150 were designated cytomegalovirus-associated.

Remarks on this clone: Its cognate antigen is unknown.

Healthy donors of bone marrow made up the group. Germline CDR1 is SGHTA and CDR2 is FQGNSA. V lost 6 bases and J lost 4; bases outside the gene matches: 8. CDR3 size: 14 residues. The sequenced material came from PBMCs. The TCR originated in a woman between 45 and 65 years old in good health and CMV-seronegative. V gene TRBV7-2 combines with J gene TRBJ1-2, with 7 bases matching TRBD1. The CDR3 region has the DNA TGTGCCAGCAGGAAGGGGGCTTCCGTCTATGGCTACACCTTC. This codes for CASRKGASVYGYTF.